Included here is one TCR beta chain sequence, with context. MiXCR, run by TCRdb on the RACE reads, gives a single entry per CDR3 protein. Among over 65,000 distinct CDR3 sequences listed, roughly 10% were seen once. The CDR3 is 15 amino acids. V trimming: 4 bases; J trimming: 6 bases; junction bases outside the gene matches: 5. CDR1 is SEHNR and CDR2 is FQNEAQ in the germline V gene (reference sequence). This specimen belongs to a study of human T cells and chemical hapten exposure. The sample's time point: patch test 1, 2 weeks after DPC sensitization. The treatment was: therapeutic diphenylcyclopropenone sensitization with weekly scalp DPC.

The chain couples TRBV7-9 to TRBJ2-1; 11 bases agree with TRBD1. The TCR was taken from a woman aged 45 to 65 with alopecia areata. Some clones in this sample may be carry-over from other donors' samples. The sample in question was whole blood, obtained in connection with sensitization to the hapten diphenylcyclopropenone (DPC). The CDR3 here is CASSSTDRGPNEQFF. In DNA form, the CDR3 reads TGTGCCAGCAGCTCAACGGACAGGGGGCCCAATGAGCAGTTCTTC.